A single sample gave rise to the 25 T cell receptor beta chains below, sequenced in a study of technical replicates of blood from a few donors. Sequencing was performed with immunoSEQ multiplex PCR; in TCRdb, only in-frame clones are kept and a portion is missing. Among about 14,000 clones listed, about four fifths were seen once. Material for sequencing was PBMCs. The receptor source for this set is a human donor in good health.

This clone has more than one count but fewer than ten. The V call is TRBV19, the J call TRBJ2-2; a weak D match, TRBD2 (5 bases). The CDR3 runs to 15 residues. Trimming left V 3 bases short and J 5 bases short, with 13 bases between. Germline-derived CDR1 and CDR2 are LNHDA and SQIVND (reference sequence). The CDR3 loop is CASSMVRESTGELFF. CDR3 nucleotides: TGTGCCAGTAGTATGGTTAGGGAGTCTACCGGGGAGCTGTTTTTT. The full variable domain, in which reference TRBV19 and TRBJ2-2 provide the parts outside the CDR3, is DGGITQSPKYLFRKEGQNVTLSCEQNLNHDAMYWYRQDPGQGLRLIYYSQIVNDFQKGDIAEGYSVSREKKESFPLTVTSAQKNPTAFYLCASSMVRESTGELFFGEGSRLTVL.

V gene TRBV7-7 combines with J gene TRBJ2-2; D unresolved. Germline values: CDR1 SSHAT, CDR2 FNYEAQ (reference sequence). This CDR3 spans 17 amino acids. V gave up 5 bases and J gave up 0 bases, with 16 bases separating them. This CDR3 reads CASSPRVDNANTGELFF. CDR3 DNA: TGTGCCAGCAGCCCCCGAGTTGACAACGCGAACACCGGGGAGCTGTTTTTT. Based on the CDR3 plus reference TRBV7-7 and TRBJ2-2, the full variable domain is GAGVSQSPRYKVTKRGQDVTLRCDPISSHATLYWYQQALGQGPEFLTYFNYEAQPDKSGLPSDRFSAERPEGSISTLTIQRTEQRDSAMYRCASSPRVDNANTGELFFGEGSRLTVL.

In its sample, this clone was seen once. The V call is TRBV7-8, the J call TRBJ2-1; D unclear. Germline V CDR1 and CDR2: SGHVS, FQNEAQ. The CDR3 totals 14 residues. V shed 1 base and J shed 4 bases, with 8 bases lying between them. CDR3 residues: CASSLDPDYNEQFF. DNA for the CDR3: TGTGCCAGCAGCTTAGACCCAGATTACAATGAGCAGTTCTTC.

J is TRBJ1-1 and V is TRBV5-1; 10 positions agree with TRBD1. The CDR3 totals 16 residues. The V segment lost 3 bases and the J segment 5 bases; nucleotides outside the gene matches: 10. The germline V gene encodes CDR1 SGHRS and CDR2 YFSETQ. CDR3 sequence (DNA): TGCGCCAGCAGCTACTGGTGGGACAGGGGTTGGACTGAAGCTTTCTTT. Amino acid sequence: CASSYWWDRGWTEAFF.

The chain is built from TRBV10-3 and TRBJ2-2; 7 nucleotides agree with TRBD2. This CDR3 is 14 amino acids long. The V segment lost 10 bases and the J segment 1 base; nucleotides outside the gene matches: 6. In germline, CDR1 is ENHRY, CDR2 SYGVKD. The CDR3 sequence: CATRGEGNTGELFF. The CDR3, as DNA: TGTGCCACCCGGGGGGAGGGGAACACCGGGGAGCTGTTTTTT.

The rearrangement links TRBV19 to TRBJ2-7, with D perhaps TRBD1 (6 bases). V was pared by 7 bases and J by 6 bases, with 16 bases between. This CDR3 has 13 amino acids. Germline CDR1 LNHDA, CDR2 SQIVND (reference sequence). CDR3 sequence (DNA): TGTGCCAGTAAGGGACACCGAACGGGCGAGCAGTACTTC. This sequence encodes CASKGHRTGEQYF.

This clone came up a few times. CDR3 region: CASSQGVNTEAFF. In DNA, the CDR3 is TGTGCCAGCAGCCAAGGAGTAAACACTGAAGCTTTCTTT. The genes are TRBV4-2 and TRBJ1-1; no definite D call. From germline, CDR1 is LGHNA and CDR2 YNFKEQ. The CDR3 runs to 13 residues. V was shortened by 1 base and J by 2 bases, with 5 bases between the two germline ends.

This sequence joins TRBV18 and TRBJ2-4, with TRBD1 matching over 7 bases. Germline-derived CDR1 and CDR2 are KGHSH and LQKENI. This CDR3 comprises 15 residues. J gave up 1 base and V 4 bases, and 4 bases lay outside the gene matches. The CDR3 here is CASSQTTGAKNIQYF. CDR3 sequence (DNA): TGTGCCAGCTCACAGACGACAGGGGCCAAAAACATTCAGTACTTC.

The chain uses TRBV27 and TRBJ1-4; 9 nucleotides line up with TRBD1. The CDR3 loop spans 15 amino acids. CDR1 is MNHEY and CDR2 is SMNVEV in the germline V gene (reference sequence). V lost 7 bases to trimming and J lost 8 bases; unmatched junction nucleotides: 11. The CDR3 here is CASTGTGSGEEKLFF. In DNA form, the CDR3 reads TGTGCCAGCACCGGGACAGGGAGTGGAGAGGAAAAACTGTTTTTT.

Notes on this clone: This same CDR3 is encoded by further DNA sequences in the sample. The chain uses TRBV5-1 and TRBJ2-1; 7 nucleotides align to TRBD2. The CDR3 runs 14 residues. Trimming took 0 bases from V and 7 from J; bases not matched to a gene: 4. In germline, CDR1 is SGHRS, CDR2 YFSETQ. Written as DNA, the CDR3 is TGCGCCAGCAGCTTGGGCGGGAGAGGGAATGAGCAGTTCTTC. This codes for CASSLGGRGNEQFF.

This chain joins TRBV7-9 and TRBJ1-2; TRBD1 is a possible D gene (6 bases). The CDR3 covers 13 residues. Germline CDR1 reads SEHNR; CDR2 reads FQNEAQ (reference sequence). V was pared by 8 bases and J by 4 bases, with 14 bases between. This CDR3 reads CASGADRSYGYTF. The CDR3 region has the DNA TGTGCCAGCGGAGCAGACAGGAGCTATGGCTACACCTTC.

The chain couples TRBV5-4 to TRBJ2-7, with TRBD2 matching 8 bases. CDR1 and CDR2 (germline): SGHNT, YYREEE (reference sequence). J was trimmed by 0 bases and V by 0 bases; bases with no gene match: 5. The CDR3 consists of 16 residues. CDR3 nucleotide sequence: TGTGCCAGCAGCTTGGGTCTAGCGGGTAGCTCCTACGAGCAGTACTTC. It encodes CASSLGLAGSSYEQYF.

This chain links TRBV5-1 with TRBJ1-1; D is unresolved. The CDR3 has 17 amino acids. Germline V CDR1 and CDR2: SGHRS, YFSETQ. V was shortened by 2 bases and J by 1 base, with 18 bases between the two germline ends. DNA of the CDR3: TGCGCCAGCAGCTTCGGTCTTAATGCCGGGAAGAACACTGAAGCTTTCTTT. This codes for CASSFGLNAGKNTEAFF.

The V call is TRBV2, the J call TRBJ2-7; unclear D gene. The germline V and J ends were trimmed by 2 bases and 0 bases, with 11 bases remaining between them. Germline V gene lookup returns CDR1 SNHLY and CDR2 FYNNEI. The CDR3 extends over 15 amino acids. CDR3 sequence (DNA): TGTGCCAGCAGTGAAACTCCAAACCCCTCCTACGAGCAGTACTTC. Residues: CASSETPNPSYEQYF.

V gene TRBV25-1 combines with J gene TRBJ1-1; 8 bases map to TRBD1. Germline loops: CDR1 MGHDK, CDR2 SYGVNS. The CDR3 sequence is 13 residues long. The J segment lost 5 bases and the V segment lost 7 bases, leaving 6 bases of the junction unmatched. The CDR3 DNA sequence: TGTGCCAGCACCGCGACAGGGGTGACTGAAGCTTTCTTT. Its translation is CASTATGVTEAFF.

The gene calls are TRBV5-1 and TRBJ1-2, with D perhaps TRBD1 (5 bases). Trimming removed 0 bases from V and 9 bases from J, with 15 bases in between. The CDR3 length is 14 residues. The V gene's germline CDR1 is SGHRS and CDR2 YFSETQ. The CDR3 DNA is TGCGCCAGCAGCTTGGATAACAGGCCCTCCAGCTACACCTTC. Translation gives CASSLDNRPSSYTF. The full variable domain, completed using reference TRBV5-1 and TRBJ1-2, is KAGVTQTPRYLIKTRGQQVTLSCSPISGHRSVSWYQQTPGQGLQFLFEYFSETQRNKGNFPGRFSGRQFSNSRSEMNVSTLELGDSALYLCASSLDNRPSSYTFGSGTRLTVV.

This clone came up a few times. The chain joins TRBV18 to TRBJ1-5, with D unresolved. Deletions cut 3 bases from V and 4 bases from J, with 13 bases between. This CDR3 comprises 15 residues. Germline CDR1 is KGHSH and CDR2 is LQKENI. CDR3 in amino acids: CASSPDVNRNQPQHF. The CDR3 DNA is TGTGCCAGCTCACCGGATGTAAACAGAAATCAGCCCCAGCATTTT.

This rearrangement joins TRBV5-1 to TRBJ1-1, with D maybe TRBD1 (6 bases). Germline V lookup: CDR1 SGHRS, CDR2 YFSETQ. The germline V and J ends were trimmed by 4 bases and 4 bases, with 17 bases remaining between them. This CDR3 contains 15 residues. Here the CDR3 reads CASSQNEGGSTEAFF. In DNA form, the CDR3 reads TGCGCCAGCAGCCAGAATGAGGGGGGGAGCACTGAAGCTTTCTTT. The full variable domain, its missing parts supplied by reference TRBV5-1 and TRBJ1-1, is KAGVTQTPRYLIKTRGQQVTLSCSPISGHRSVSWYQQTPGQGLQFLFEYFSETQRNKGNFPGRFSGRQFSNSRSEMNVSTLELGDSALYLCASSQNEGGSTEAFFGQGTRLTVV.

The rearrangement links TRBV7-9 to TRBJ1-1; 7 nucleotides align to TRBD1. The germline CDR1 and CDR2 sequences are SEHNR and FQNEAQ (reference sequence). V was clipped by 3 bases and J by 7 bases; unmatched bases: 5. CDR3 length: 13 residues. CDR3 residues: CASSFKGAFEAFF. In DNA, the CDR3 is TGTGCCAGCAGCTTCAAGGGGGCGTTTGAAGCTTTCTTT.

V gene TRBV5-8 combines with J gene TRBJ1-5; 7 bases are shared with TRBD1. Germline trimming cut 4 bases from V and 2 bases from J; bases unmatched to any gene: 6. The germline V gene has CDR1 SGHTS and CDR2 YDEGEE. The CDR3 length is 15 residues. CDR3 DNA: TGTGCCAGCAGCCGGGAGGGGGCACGCAATCAGCCCCAGCATTTT. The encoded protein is CASSREGARNQPQHF.

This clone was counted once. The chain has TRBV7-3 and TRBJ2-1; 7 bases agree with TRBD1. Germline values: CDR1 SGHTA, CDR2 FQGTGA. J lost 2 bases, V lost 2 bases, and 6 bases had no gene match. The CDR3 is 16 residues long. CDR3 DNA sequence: TGTGCCAGCAGCTTAGCTCCGACAGGGACCTACAATGAGCAGTTCTTC. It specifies CASSLAPTGTYNEQFF.

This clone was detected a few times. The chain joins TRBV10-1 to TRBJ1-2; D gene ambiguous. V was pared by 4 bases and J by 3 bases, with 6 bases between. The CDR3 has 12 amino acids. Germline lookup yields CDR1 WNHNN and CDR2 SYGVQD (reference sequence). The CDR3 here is CASSAGDYGYTF. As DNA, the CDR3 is TGCGCCAGCAGTGCCGGTGACTATGGCTACACCTTC.

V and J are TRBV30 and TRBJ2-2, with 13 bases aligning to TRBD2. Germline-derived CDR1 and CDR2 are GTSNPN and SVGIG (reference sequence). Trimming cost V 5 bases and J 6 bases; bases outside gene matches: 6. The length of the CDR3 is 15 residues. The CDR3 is CAWDELAGGPGELFF. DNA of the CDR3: TGTGCCTGGGATGAACTAGCGGGAGGGCCCGGGGAGCTGTTTTTT. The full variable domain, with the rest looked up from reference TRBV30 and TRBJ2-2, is SQTIHQWPATLVQPVGSPLSLECTVEGTSNPNLYWYRQAAGRGLQLLFYSVGIGQISSEVPQNLSASRPQDRQFILSSKKLLLSDSGFYLCAWDELAGGPGELFFGEGSRLTVL.

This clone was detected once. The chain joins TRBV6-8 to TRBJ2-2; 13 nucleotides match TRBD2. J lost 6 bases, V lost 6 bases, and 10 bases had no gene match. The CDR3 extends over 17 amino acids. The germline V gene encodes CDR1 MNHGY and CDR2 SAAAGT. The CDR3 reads CASSPPVLAGGPGELFF. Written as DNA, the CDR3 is TGTGCCAGCAGCCCCCCCGTACTAGCGGGAGGGCCCGGGGAGCTGTTTTTT.

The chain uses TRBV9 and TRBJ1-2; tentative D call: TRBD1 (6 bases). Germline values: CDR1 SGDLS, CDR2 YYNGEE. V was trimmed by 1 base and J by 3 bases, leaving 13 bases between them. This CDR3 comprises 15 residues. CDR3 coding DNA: TGTGCCAGCAGCGTAAAACAGGGTAGCGACTATGGCTACACCTTC. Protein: CASSVKQGSDYGYTF. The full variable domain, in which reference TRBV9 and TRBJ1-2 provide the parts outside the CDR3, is DSGVTQTPKHLITATGQRVTLRCSPRSGDLSVYWYQQSLDQGLQFLIQYYNGEERAKGNILERFSAQQFPDLHSELNLSSLELGDSALYFCASSVKQGSDYGYTFGSGTRLTVV.